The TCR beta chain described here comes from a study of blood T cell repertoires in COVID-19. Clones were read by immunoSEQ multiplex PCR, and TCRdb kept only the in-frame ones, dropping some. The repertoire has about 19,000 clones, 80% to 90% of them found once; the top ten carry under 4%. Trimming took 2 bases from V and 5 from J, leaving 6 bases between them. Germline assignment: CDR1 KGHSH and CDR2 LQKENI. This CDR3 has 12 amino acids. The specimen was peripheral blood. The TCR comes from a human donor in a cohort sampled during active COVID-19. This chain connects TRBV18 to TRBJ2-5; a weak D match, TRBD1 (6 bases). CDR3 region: CASSPGQETQYF. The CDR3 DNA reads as TGTGCCAGCTCACCAGGACAGGAGACCCAGTACTTC.